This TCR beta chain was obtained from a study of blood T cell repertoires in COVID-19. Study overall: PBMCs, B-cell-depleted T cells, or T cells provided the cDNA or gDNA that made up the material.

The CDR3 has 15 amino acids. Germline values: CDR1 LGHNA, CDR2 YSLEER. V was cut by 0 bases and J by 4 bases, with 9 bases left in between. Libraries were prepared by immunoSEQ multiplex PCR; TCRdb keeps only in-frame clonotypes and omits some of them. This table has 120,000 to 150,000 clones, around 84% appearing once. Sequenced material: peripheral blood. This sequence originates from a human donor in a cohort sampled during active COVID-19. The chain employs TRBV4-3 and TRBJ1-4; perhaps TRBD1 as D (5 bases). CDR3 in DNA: TGCGCCAGCAGCCAAGATCGGCAGGGTAATGAAAAACTGTTTTTT. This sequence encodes CASSQDRQGNEKLFF.